A few counts support the clone carrying this T cell receptor (beta chain). Its antigen is unidentified. These data are taken from a study of CD8 T cells in ankylosing spondylitis. Study conclusions and caveats: Some of these motif variants have turned up before, in reports on reactive arthritis synovial fluid and blood. Reportedly, matched ankylosing spondylitis synovial fluid was significantly enriched for disease-linked clones. Those disease-linked clones were CD8+; they were also relatively rare in peripheral blood. Made up of eight highly homologous variants, a TCR beta motif appeared characteristic of ankylosing spondylitis blood.

The germline CDR1 and CDR2 sequences are LGHNA and YSLEER. The CDR3 spans 15 residues. With 4 bases removed from V and 4 bases from J, the gap between germline ends came to 16 bases. Making use of molecular barcodes, quantitative 5'-RACE generated TCR beta libraries. TCRdb reprocessed the 5' RACE reads with MiXCR, giving one entry per CDR3 protein. The table records under 450,000 distinct CDR3 sequences, roughly 18% of them present only once. Sequencing input: blood, either unsorted or a sorted T cell fraction (not recorded which). This sequence originates from a male donor with ankylosing spondylitis. This rearrangement joins TRBV4-3 to TRBJ1-2; maybe TRBD1 (5 bases). The CDR3 here is CASSPIRGNGYGYTF. As DNA, the CDR3 is TGCGCCAGCAGCCCCATCCGGGGGAATGGCTATGGCTACACCTTC.